The next 16 T cell receptor beta chains were all read from a single sample in a study of T cells after posttransplantation cyclophosphamide. Profiled with immunoSEQ multiplex PCR; TCRdb holds only in-frame clones, not every one. The table shows tens of thousands of clones, with around 95% occurring only once. The specimen was PBMCs. These TCRs come from a woman in her 30s in good health and a related stem cell transplant donor.

The gene calls are TRBV11-3 and TRBJ2-3, with TRBD2 matching over 10 bases. CDR3 length equals 13 residues. After removal of 5 bases from V and 8 bases from J, the junction contained 4 bases not matched to a gene. Germline assignment: CDR1 SGHNT and CDR2 YENEEA. This CDR3 is CASSPVAGGTQYF. Written as DNA, the CDR3 is TGTGCCAGCAGCCCGGTAGCGGGAGGTACGCAGTATTTT.

The chain couples TRBV5-5 to TRBJ2-7, with 7 bases fitting TRBD1. V lost 3 bases, J lost 5 bases, and 8 bases stayed unmatched. The CDR3 consists of 14 residues. CDR1 SGHKS and CDR2 YYEKEE come from the germline V gene (reference sequence). This CDR3 is CASSYDRDAHEQYF. In DNA, the CDR3 is TGTGCCAGCAGCTATGACAGGGATGCCCACGAGCAGTACTTC. The variable domain in full, completed from reference TRBV5-5 and TRBJ2-7, reads DAGVTQSPTHLIKTRGQQVTLRCSPISGHKSVSWYQQVLGQGPQFIFQYYEKEERGRGNFPDRFSARQFPNYSSELNVNALLLGDSALYLCASSYDRDAHEQYFGPGTRLTVT.

The chain joins TRBV7-2 to TRBJ1-1, with a weak D call TRBD1 (6 bases). This CDR3 contains 13 residues. Germline loops: CDR1 SGHTA, CDR2 FQGNSA. V was clipped by 1 base and J by 8 bases, with 11 bases between them. The CDR3 sequence is CASSLGRGIEAFF. The CDR3 nucleotides are TGTGCCAGCAGCTTAGGGAGGGGGATAGAAGCTTTCTTT.

The chain employs TRBV5-1 and TRBJ2-7, with D tentatively TRBD1 or TRBD2 (5 bases each). V was trimmed by 3 bases and J by 3 bases, leaving 10 bases between them. Per germline, CDR1 SGHRS and CDR2 YFSETQ. This CDR3 is built from 13 residues. The CDR3 reads CASSSGTRYEQYF. The CDR3 DNA reads as TGCGCCAGCAGCTCCGGGACGCGCTACGAGCAGTACTTC.

The genes are TRBV7-2 and TRBJ2-1, with a weak D call TRBD2 (7 bases). The CDR3 covers 14 residues. The germline gives CDR1 SGHTA, CDR2 FQGNSA. V was clipped by 3 bases and J by 13 bases, with 19 bases between them. CDR3: CASSFFGGGGSQFF. CDR3 sequence (DNA): TGTGCCAGCAGCTTCTTCGGCGGGGGCGGGAGTCAGTTCTTC. The whole variable domain, filled in from reference TRBV7-2 and TRBJ2-1, reads GAGVSQSPSNKVTEKGKDVELRCDPISGHTALYWYRQSLGQGLEFLIYFQGNSAPDKSGLPSDRFSAERTGGSVSTLTIQRTQQEDSAVYLCASSFFGGGGSQFFGPGTRLTVL.

The chain carries TRBV27 and TRBJ1-1; no clear D gene. V was clipped by 3 bases and J by 0 bases, with 5 bases between them. The CDR3 runs 13 residues. The germline V gene has CDR1 MNHEY and CDR2 SMNVEV (reference sequence). The CDR3 coding sequence is TGTGCCAGCAGTTTGGGTATGAACACTGAAGCTTTCTTT. Its protein product is CASSLGMNTEAFF.

The rearrangement links TRBV5-4 to TRBJ1-1; D perhaps matches TRBD1 (5 bases). V was pared by 1 base and J by 2 bases, with 15 bases between. This CDR3 has 16 amino acids. Germline CDR1 is SGHNT and CDR2 is YYREEE (reference sequence). The CDR3 loop reads CASSLPPGRGNTEAFF. For the CDR3, the DNA is TGTGCCAGCAGCTTGCCCCCGGGGCGGGGTAACACTGAAGCTTTCTTT.

This rearrangement joins TRBV14 to TRBJ2-3; D not certain. This CDR3 region has 12 residues. Looked up from germline, CDR1 is SGHDN and CDR2 is FVKESK. V was pared by 1 base and J by 5 bases, with 4 bases between. CDR3 sequence reads: CASSQGRDTQYF. In nucleotides, the CDR3 is TGTGCCAGCAGCCAAGGGAGAGATACGCAGTATTTT.

V and J are TRBV15 and TRBJ2-1; D might be TRBD2 (6 bases). This CDR3 has 16 residues. Germline values: CDR1 LNHNV, CDR2 YYDKDF (reference sequence). The germline V and J ends were trimmed by 6 bases and 9 bases, with 24 bases remaining between them. CDR3 coding DNA: TGTGCCACCAGTAAAATAACAGTCGCTGGGGGAGGTGAGCAGTTCTTC. Protein: CATSKITVAGGGEQFF.

The chain couples TRBV6-5 to TRBJ2-5; possibly TRBD1 for D (6 bases). Trimming took off 6 bases at V and 6 bases at J, with 17 bases between the two ends. The CDR3 is 14 amino acids. Germline V gives CDR1 MNHEY, CDR2 SVGAGI. DNA of the CDR3: TGTGCCAGCAGGAAACAGGGTCTCGAAAAGACCCAGTACTTC. As protein: CASRKQGLEKTQYF.

This clone was counted a single time. The chain links TRBV27 to TRBJ2-3; 7 bases align to TRBD1. V lost 5 bases and J lost 1; bases outside the gene matches: 3. CDR1 is MNHEY, CDR2 SMNVEV, per germline (reference sequence). The CDR3 totals 14 residues. CDR3 protein: CASSRQGGTDTQYF. The CDR3 nucleotides read TGTGCCAGCAGTCGTCAGGGGGGCACAGATACGCAGTATTTT.

The chain uses TRBV19 and TRBJ2-2; D gene unclear. CDR1 and CDR2 from the germline V gene are LNHDA and SQIVND (reference sequence). This CDR3 is built from 12 residues. V was trimmed by 7 bases and J by 8 bases, leaving 11 bases between them. CDR3 loop: CASTRAWGELFF. In nucleotides, the CDR3 is TGTGCCAGTACGAGAGCCTGGGGGGAGCTGTTTTTT.

J is TRBJ1-6 and V is TRBV19; D ambiguous. V lost 1 base to trimming and J lost 8 bases, with 6 bases between them. The CDR3 contains 13 residues. Germline V CDR1 and CDR2: LNHDA, SQIVND (reference sequence). The CDR3 DNA reads as TGTGCCAGTAGTATAGCCGGGTATTCACCCCTCCACTTT. It encodes CASSIAGYSPLHF. The full variable domain, its missing parts supplied by reference TRBV19 and TRBJ1-6, is DGGITQSPKYLFRKEGQNVTLSCEQNLNHDAMYWYRQDPGQGLRLIYYSQIVNDFQKGDIAEGYSVSREKKESFPLTVTSAQKNPTAFYLCASSIAGYSPLHFGNGTRLTVT.

V is TRBV7-8 and J is TRBJ2-2; D gene unclear. Trimming removed 0 bases from V and 2 bases from J, with 10 bases in between. Germline loops: CDR1 SGHVS, CDR2 FQNEAQ. This CDR3 is 16 amino acids long. Here the CDR3 DNA reads TGTGCCAGCAGCTTAGCGCGGCAGATTAACACCGGGGAGCTGTTTTTT. Amino acid sequence: CASSLARQINTGELFF.

The V gene is TRBV4-3, the J gene TRBJ1-2; D not certain. V lost 0 bases and J 4 bases, leaving 6 bases between the germline ends. The germline gives CDR1 LGHNA, CDR2 YSLEER. This CDR3 region has 13 residues. The CDR3 protein is CASSQDWGYGYTF. CDR3 nucleotides: TGCGCCAGCAGCCAAGATTGGGGCTATGGCTACACCTTC.

The rearrangement uses TRBV4-1 and TRBJ2-3; D is ambiguous. V shed 0 bases and J shed 9 bases, with 10 bases lying between them. The germline V gene has CDR1 MGHRA and CDR2 YSYEKL. The CDR3 spans 13 residues. DNA of the CDR3: TGCGCCAGCAGCCAAGAGCCCGAGTGGACGCAGTATTTT. Protein sequence: CASSQEPEWTQYF.